The 24 T cell receptor beta chains below were found in one sample sequenced in a study of T cell clonality in common variable immunodeficiency. The data were produced by immunoSEQ multiplex PCR, yet TCRdb's version contains in-frame clones alone and is incomplete. The data show 30,000 to 40,000 clones, with none appearing a single time. The sample was peripheral blood mononuclear cells. The origin of the receptors is a person between 18 and 75 years old in good health.

This clone was recorded many times. From the germline J gene comes the end of the CDR3, since the read stops 3 residues before it. The rearrangement joins TRBV19 to TRBJ1-1; D gene ambiguous. The CDR3 is 14 residues long. The V and J ends lost 6 bases and 3 bases respectively, with 14 bases between them. Germline V gene data show CDR1 as LNHDA and CDR2 as SQIVND (reference sequence). Incomplete CDR3 DNA: TGTGCCAGTAGGACCCTGGGCGTTCACACTGAA. It codes for CASRTLGVHTE. The full-length CDR3 reads as CASRTLGVHTEAFF.

This clone has a count of ten or more. The sequenced fragment ends 3 residues before the CDR3 boundary, so the rest is inferred from the germline J gene. The rearrangement joins TRBV7-8 to TRBJ1-3; 7 bases map to TRBD1. CDR3 length: 15 residues. With V trimmed by 0 bases and J by 7 bases, 6 bases remained unmatched. Germline V gene lookup returns CDR1 SGHVS and CDR2 FQNEAQ. CDR3 sequence reads: CASSLASTGPNTIYF. The sequenced part of the CDR3 DNA is TGTGCCAGCAGCTTAGCGTCGACAGGGCCCAACACC.

The sample holds many counts of this clone. The read ends 3 residues early relative to the CDR3; the germline J gene fills the gap. The chain recombines TRBV10-3 with TRBJ1-1; the D is unclear. The CDR3 covers 14 residues. V dropped 6 bases and J dropped 4 bases, with 15 bases sitting between them. In germline, CDR1 is ENHRY, CDR2 SYGVKD. The CDR3 spells CAISPTPESTEAFF. The CDR3 DNA, read in part, is TGTGCCATCAGCCCCACCCCAGAGAGCACTGAA.

At least ten counts were recorded for this clone. Coverage ceases 3 residues before the CDR3 finishes, and the germline J gene fills in the end. J is TRBJ2-7 and V is TRBV5-1; TRBD1 is a possible D gene (6 bases). The V gene's germline CDR1 is SGHRS and CDR2 YFSETQ. CDR3 length equals 14 residues. The germline V and J ends were trimmed by 1 base and 2 bases, with 10 bases remaining between them. Here the CDR3 reads CASSLIQGPYEQYF. The CDR3 bases that were read are TGCGCCAGCAGCTTGATCCAGGGGCCCTACGAG.

The sample holds many counts of this clone. The read ends 3 residues before the CDR3 terminus; that terminus is restored from the germline J gene. The chain recombines TRBV11-2 with TRBJ2-3; 11 nucleotides agree with TRBD2. Germline V gene data show CDR1 as SGHAT and CDR2 as FQNNGV. This CDR3 region has 15 residues. V was pared by 3 bases and J by 4 bases, with 3 bases of the junction left unmatched. CDR3 bases read: TGTGCCAGCAGCTTTAGCGGGGGGGCGTCAGATACG. It codes for CASSFSGGASDT. In full, the CDR3 is CASSFSGGASDTQYF.

This clone was recorded at least ten times. A junction boundary mismatches the germline segment, possibly from a read error. The DNA ends 3 residues before the CDR3 does, and the rest of the CDR3 is filled in from the germline J gene. The chain uses TRBV7-7 and TRBJ2-1; TRBD2 agrees at 7 bases. CDR1 and CDR2 (germline): SSHAT, FNYEAQ (reference sequence). The CDR3 has 16 amino acids. CDR3 sequence reads: CASSPSGTSENNEQFF. The sequenced part of the CDR3 DNA is TGTGCTAGCAGCCCATCAGGTACTAGCGAGAATAATGAG.

There are many counts of this clone. The read ends 3 residues early relative to the CDR3; the germline J gene fills the gap. This chain connects TRBV10-1 to TRBJ1-2; D gene uncertain. The length of the CDR3 is 15 residues. The germline V gene encodes CDR1 WNHNN and CDR2 SYGVQD (reference sequence). V was pared by 7 bases and J by 0 bases, with 15 bases between. This CDR3 is CASTHRRKTNYGYTF. CDR3 DNA, as far as it was read: TGCGCCAGCACCCATCGCAGAAAGACTAACTATGGC.

This clone was counted many times. The read ends 3 residues before the CDR3 terminus; that terminus is restored from the germline J gene. This chain joins TRBV18 and TRBJ2-7; 7 bases are shared with TRBD1. CDR3 length: 15 residues. The ends lost 6 bases at V and 2 bases at J; junction bases unmatched: 10. Germline-derived CDR1 and CDR2 are KGHSH and LQKENI. The sequenced part of the CDR3 DNA is TGTGCCAGCTCCCCAAACAGGGGAAAAACCTACGAG. As protein: CASSPNRGKTYE. The full CDR3 is CASSPNRGKTYEQYF.

This clone occurred many times. Read data end 3 residues before the CDR3 end; the end is taken from the germline J gene. The rearrangement joins TRBV30 to TRBJ2-6, with 9 positions matching TRBD1. The CDR3 is 17 amino acids. V was pared by 3 bases and J by 0 bases, with 6 bases of the junction left unmatched. CDR1 is GTSNPN and CDR2 is SVGIG in the germline V gene (reference sequence). This chain's CDR3 is CAWRRDRVSSGANVLTF. CDR3 DNA, as far as it was read: TGTGCCTGGAGGAGGGACAGGGTCAGCTCTGGGGCCAACGTC.

This clone was observed at least ten times. The part of the CDR3 DNA that was read is TGTGCCAGCAGCCAAGATCCAAGTGTTCGGGGCTCTGGGGCCAACGTC. It yields the protein CASSQDPSVRGSGANV. The whole CDR3 sequence is CASSQDPSVRGSGANVLTF. The chain couples TRBV3-1 (or the pseudogene TRBV3-2) to TRBJ2-6, with a possible D match to TRBD2 (5 bases). The sequenced fragment ends 3 residues before the CDR3 boundary, so the rest is inferred from the germline J gene. Germline V gene data show CDR1 as LGHDT and CDR2 as YNNKEL (reference sequence). The ends were cut back, 0 bases at V and 0 bases at J, with 15 bases in the middle. The CDR3 is 19 residues long.

This clone was recorded at least ten times. With the read ending 3 residues before the CDR3 end, the germline J gene is used to fill in that end. The V call is TRBV5-4, the J call TRBJ2-5, with TRBD1 matching over 7 bases. V dropped 6 bases and J dropped 0; count of bases not matched to a gene: 5. Germline V gene data show CDR1 as SGHNT and CDR2 as YYREEE (reference sequence). The CDR3 length is 14 residues. CDR3 amino acids: CASTPTGDQETQYF. The covered CDR3 bases are TGTGCCAGCACCCCAACAGGGGACCAAGAGACC.

This clone was seen repeatedly, ten times or more. The read gets to within 3 residues of the CDR3 end, and the germline J gene fills in the rest. The rearrangement links TRBV6-2 or TRBV6-3 to TRBJ2-1; D perhaps matches TRBD1 (7 bases). Germline V gene data show CDR1 as MNHEY and CDR2 as SVGEGT. CDR3 length equals 13 residues. Deletions cut 5 bases from V and 5 bases from J, with 10 bases between. Incomplete CDR3 DNA: TGTGCCAGCAGTACCAGGGGGGACAATGAG. It translates to CASSTRGDNE. The CDR3 reads in full as CASSTRGDNEQFF.

There are many counts of this clone. The read ends 3 residues before the CDR3 terminus; that terminus is restored from the germline J gene. The chain recombines TRBV7-8 with TRBJ2-2; possibly TRBD2 for D (6 bases). Germline V gene sequence: CDR1 SGHVS, CDR2 FQNEAQ. V dropped 0 bases and J dropped 3 bases, with 11 bases sitting between them. The CDR3 totals 16 residues. The covered CDR3 bases are TGTGCCAGCAGCTTAGCATCGGGGGAATACACCGGGGAG. Its translation is CASSLASGEYTGE. The full CDR3 sequence reads CASSLASGEYTGELFF.

This clone was seen repeatedly, ten times or more. The sequenced fragment ends 3 residues before the CDR3 boundary, so the rest is inferred from the germline J gene. The chain carries TRBV6-2 or TRBV6-3 and TRBJ2-3; D gene uncertain. Germline V CDR1 and CDR2: MNHEY, SVGEGT. This CDR3 has 16 residues. V was pared by 2 bases and J by 0 bases, with 12 bases between. The CDR3 reads CASSYPSEPSTDTQYF. The DNA read from the CDR3 is TGTGCCAGCAGTTACCCGAGCGAACCCAGCACAGATACG.

This clone was recorded many times. With a much larger clone just one base away, this may be a read error. The CDR3 end falls 3 residues outside the read, so it is completed with the germline J gene. The rearrangement joins TRBV20-1 to TRBJ1-4, with 7 bases aligning to TRBD1. CDR3 length: 12 amino acids. Looked up from germline, CDR1 is DFQATT and CDR2 is SNEGSKA (reference sequence). The DNA read from the CDR3 is TGCAGCGTGGGACAGAATAATGAAAAA. Protein product: CSVGQNNEK. The entire CDR3 reads CSVGQNNEKLFF.

This clone was counted between two and nine times. The CDR3 end falls 3 residues outside the read, so it is completed with the germline J gene. J is TRBJ1-5 and V is TRBV6-2 or TRBV6-3; perhaps TRBD1 as D (6 bases). The CDR3 has 15 residues. Germline CDR1 is MNHEY and CDR2 is SVGEGT. V gave up 10 bases and J gave up 0 bases, with 16 bases separating them. The chain's CDR3 is CATTDNRVSNQPQHF. CDR3 bases read: TGTGCCACCACCGACAACAGGGTTAGCAATCAGCCC.

This clone was recorded many times. The read halts 3 residues ahead of the CDR3 end, with the missing end drawn from the germline J gene. The gene calls are TRBV19 and TRBJ2-3; 15 nucleotides match TRBD2. CDR1 is LNHDA, CDR2 SQIVND, per germline (reference sequence). The CDR3 runs to 16 residues. J lost 7 bases, V lost 6 bases, and 8 bases had no gene match. The CDR3 sequence is CASRGVGTSGGYTQYF. The CDR3 bases that were read are TGTGCCAGTAGGGGGGTCGGGACTAGCGGGGGGTATACG.

This clone was counted at least ten times. The read comes to an end 3 residues before the CDR3 does, leaving the germline J gene to fill in the end. The rearrangement joins TRBV20-1 to TRBJ1-4; unclear D gene. This CDR3 has 18 amino acids. CDR1 is DFQATT and CDR2 is SNEGSKA in the germline V gene (reference sequence). The V end lost 4 bases, the J end lost 5 bases, and 26 bases lay between the germline ends. The sequenced part of the CDR3 DNA is TGCAGTGCTACCCTTCCCCCGAGCACCCGTACCTTCAATGAAAAA. It codes for CSATLPPSTRTFNEK. The CDR3, in full, reads CSATLPPSTRTFNEKLFF.

This clone was counted many times. CDR3: CASGFGLAGSGDEQYF. The sequenced CDR3 bases are TGTGCTAGTGGTTTCGGACTAGCGGGATCCGGGGACGAG. This chain joins TRBV12-5 and TRBJ2-7; 12 positions agree with TRBD2. The CDR3 goes on 3 residues after the read ends, and that part is filled in from the germline J gene. The CDR3 sequence is 16 residues long. With 3 bases clipped from V and 5 bases from J, the junction kept 8 bases outside the gene matches. CDR1 and CDR2 (germline): LGHNT, FRNRAP. Combining the CDR3 with reference TRBV12-5 and TRBJ2-7 gives the whole variable domain DARVTQTPRHKVTEMGQEVTMRCQPILGHNTVFWYRQTMMQGLELLAYFRNRAPLDDSGMPKDRFSAEMPDATLATLKIQPSEPRDSAVYFCASGFGLAGSGDEQYFGPGTRLTVT.

This clone was seen repeatedly, ten times or more. From the germline J gene comes the end of the CDR3, since the read stops 3 residues before it. The chain links TRBV7-3 to TRBJ2-2; TRBD1 matches 7 bases. The V and J ends lost 0 bases and 7 bases, in that order; junction bases with no gene match: 8. Germline V gives CDR1 SGHTA, CDR2 FQGTGA. The CDR3 is 16 amino acids. This CDR3 reads CASSLTLRGHHGELFF. Incomplete CDR3 DNA: TGTGCCAGCAGCTTAACGTTGAGGGGGCATCACGGGGAG.

This clone was counted many times. Read data end 3 residues before the CDR3 end; the end is taken from the germline J gene. The chain recombines TRBV19 with TRBJ2-3, with 11 bases fitting TRBD2. The CDR3 spans 22 residues. Per germline, CDR1 LNHDA and CDR2 SQIVND (reference sequence). V shed 2 bases and J 1 base; nucleotides not matched to a gene: 20. The CDR3 DNA, read in part, is TGTGCCAGTAGTATACAACTAGCGGGAGTACCTGGGGGGGGATACGGCACAGATACG. This sequence encodes CASSIQLAGVPGGGYGTDT. The entire CDR3 sequence reads CASSIQLAGVPGGGYGTDTQYF. The variable domain in full, completed from reference TRBV19 and TRBJ2-3, reads DGGITQSPKYLFRKEGQNVTLSCEQNLNHDAMYWYRQDPGQGLRLIYYSQIVNDFQKGDIAEGYSVSREKKESFPLTVTSAQKNPTAFYLCASSIQLAGVPGGGYGTDTQYFGPGTRLTVL.

This clone was recorded many times. The DNA ends 3 residues before the CDR3 does, and the rest of the CDR3 is filled in from the germline J gene. The chain recombines TRBV2 with TRBJ1-1, with a weak D call TRBD1 (6 bases). Deletions cut 3 bases from V and 5 bases from J, with 13 bases between. The CDR3 totals 14 residues. Looked up from germline, CDR1 is SNHLY and CDR2 is FYNNEI. The part of the CDR3 DNA that was read is TGTGCCAGCAGTGACGGGCAGGGGTTTACTGAA. Translation gives CASSDGQGFTE. In full, the CDR3 reads CASSDGQGFTEAFF.

This clone was counted at least ten times. Read sequence stops 3 residues before the CDR3 end, and the germline J gene provides the missing end. The chain employs TRBV20-1 and TRBJ2-7; 8 bases map to TRBD1. The germline CDR1 and CDR2 sequences are DFQATT and SNEGSKA (reference sequence). This CDR3 spans 14 amino acids. V trimming: 3 bases; J trimming: 6 bases; junction bases outside the gene matches: 10. The CDR3 sequence: CSASGWQGAFEQYF. CDR3 bases read: TGCAGTGCTAGCGGTTGGCAGGGGGCGTTCGAG.

This clone appeared many times. From the germline J gene comes the end of the CDR3, since the read stops 3 residues before it. The rearrangement links TRBV19 to TRBJ1-1, with D uncertain. CDR3 length: 15 amino acids. Germline CDR1 reads LNHDA; CDR2 reads SQIVND (reference sequence). Trimming left V 3 bases short and J 1 base short, with 12 bases between. The CDR3 loop reads CASSIYTGSNTEAFF. The CDR3 DNA, read in part, is TGTGCCAGTAGTATTTATACCGGGTCGAACACTGAA.